Below are 25 T cell receptor beta chains sequenced from a single sample in a study of OX40 agonist ivuxolimab in advanced cancers. Using immunoSEQ multiplex PCR, the repertoire was profiled, and TCRdb retains in-frame clones only, with some absent. Among approximately 64,000 clones, roughly 85% were seen once, and the ten largest hold about 2.7%. The source was CD4+ or CD8+ T cells sorted from blood, collected in a trial of the OX40 agonist ivuxolimab. The receptors derive from an adult with an advanced solid tumor such as melanoma, head and neck, liver or kidney cancer.

On this clone: In the same sample, other DNA sequences code for this CDR3. The CDR3 DNA sequence: TGTGCCAGCTCACCCAGGGGTGACACTGAAGCTTTCTTT. Protein product: CASSPRGDTEAFF. The chain employs TRBV18 and TRBJ1-1; a possible D gene is TRBD1 (6 bases). Germline V CDR1 and CDR2: KGHSH, LQKENI. The V and J ends lost 3 bases and 3 bases respectively, with 8 bases between them. This CDR3 comprises 13 residues. The full variable domain, with the rest looked up from reference TRBV18 and TRBJ1-1, is NAGVMQNPRHLVRRRGQEARLRCSPMKGHSHVYWYRQLPEEGLKFMVYLQKENIIDESGMPKERFSAEFPKEGPSILRIQQVVRGDSAAYFCASSPRGDTEAFFGQGTRLTVV.

V and J are TRBV20-1 and TRBJ1-2; no clear D gene. The ends were cut back, 0 bases at V and 13 bases at J, with 12 bases in the middle. Germline V gene data show CDR1 as DFQATT and CDR2 as SNEGSKA (reference sequence). This CDR3 is built from 11 residues. The CDR3 sequence is CSARDNGGSTF. The CDR3 DNA follows: TGCAGTGCTAGAGATAACGGTGGGAGCACCTTC.

This chain links TRBV28 with TRBJ1-4, with a tentative D call TRBD1 (6 bases). CDR3 length: 14 residues. Germline assignment: CDR1 MDHEN and CDR2 SYDVKM. Trimming took off 3 bases at V and 8 bases at J, with 13 bases between the two ends. The DNA for the CDR3 is TGTGCCAGCAGTTTGGGGACATTAAAAGAAAAACTGTTTTTT. Residues: CASSLGTLKEKLFF. The variable domain in full, with the rest retrieved from reference TRBV28 and TRBJ1-4, is DVKVTQSSRYLVKRTGEKVFLECVQDMDHENMFWYRQDPGLGLRLIYFSYDVKMKEKGDIPEGYSVSREKKERFSLILESASTNQTSMYLCASSLGTLKEKLFFGSGTQLSVL.

The chain is built from TRBV6-5 and TRBJ1-1, with TRBD1 as a possible D gene (5 bases). V gave up 4 bases and J gave up 8 bases, with 14 bases separating them. The CDR3 totals 13 residues. The germline CDR1 and CDR2 sequences are MNHEY and SVGAGI. The CDR3 bases are TGTGCCAGCAGTTTCCAGGGCCGGCAAGAAGCTTTCTTT. It is translated as CASSFQGRQEAFF.

This clone occurred once. The gene calls are TRBV6-5 and TRBJ2-3; no clear D gene. Germline CDR1 is MNHEY and CDR2 is SVGAGI. The CDR3 is 14 amino acids. Between the trimmed V and J ends, which lost 8 bases and 3 bases, there was a span of 15 bases. The CDR3 region is CASDAVSGTDTQYF. For the CDR3, the DNA is TGTGCCAGCGATGCGGTGTCCGGGACAGATACGCAGTATTTT.

The chain carries TRBV5-1 and TRBJ2-5, with 7 bases that match TRBD1. The V segment lost 4 bases and the J segment 4 bases; nucleotides outside the gene matches: 7. CDR3 length equals 14 residues. Looked up from germline, CDR1 is SGHRS and CDR2 is YFSETQ. DNA for the CDR3: TGCGCCAGCAGCGCAACAGGGGCCCCAGAGACCCAGTACTTC. It translates to CASSATGAPETQYF.

This chain uses TRBV27 with TRBJ1-2; D perhaps matches TRBD1 (5 bases). From germline, CDR1 is MNHEY and CDR2 SMNVEV (reference sequence). The CDR3 sequence is 14 residues long. Trimming removed 6 bases from V and 8 bases from J, with 19 bases in between. The CDR3 protein is CASRLVDRSGGYTF. DNA of the CDR3: TGTGCCAGCAGGCTAGTTGACAGATCTGGCGGCTACACCTTC.

The chain employs TRBV7-9 and TRBJ2-5, with TRBD1 matching 7 bases. Trimming at V came to 3 bases and at J to 1 base, leaving 5 bases not matched to a gene. CDR3 length: 15 amino acids. Germline values: CDR1 SEHNR, CDR2 FQNEAQ (reference sequence). CDR3 protein: CASSLGQYSQETQYF. DNA of the CDR3: TGTGCCAGCAGCTTGGGACAGTACTCCCAAGAGACCCAGTACTTC. Full variable domain (missing parts from reference TRBV7-9 and TRBJ2-5): DTGVSQNPRHKITKRGQNVTFRCDPISEHNRLYWYRQTLGQGPEFLTYFQNEAQLEKSRLLSDRFSAERPKGSFSTLEIQRTEQGDSAMYLCASSLGQYSQETQYFGPGTRLLVL.

The chain recombines TRBV6-1 with TRBJ1-5; no firm D call. Trimming pared 3 bases from V and 5 bases from J, leaving 5 bases between. From germline, CDR1 is MNHNS and CDR2 SASEGT. This CDR3 spans 12 amino acids. The CDR3, as DNA: TGTGCCAGCAGTGAGTCTGATCAGCCCCAGCATTTT. Amino acids: CASSESDQPQHF.

This clone has just one count. The CDR3 loop reads CASSGGTGAKYEQYF. The CDR3 DNA is TGTGCCAGCAGTGGGGGGACAGGGGCAAAGTACGAGCAGTACTTC. The chain uses TRBV6-1 and TRBJ2-7; TRBD1 agrees at 10 bases. After removal of 4 bases from V and 4 bases from J, the junction contained 7 bases not matched to a gene. In germline, CDR1 is MNHNS, CDR2 SASEGT. This CDR3 region has 15 residues.

The chain is built from TRBV11-2 and TRBJ2-1; 7 nucleotides align to TRBD2. The trim removed 5 bases at V and 4 bases at J, leaving 5 bases unmatched. Germline values: CDR1 SGHAT, CDR2 FQNNGV. This CDR3 is 14 amino acids long. This CDR3 is CASSTAGIYNEQFF. The CDR3 DNA is TGTGCCAGCAGCACAGCGGGGATTTACAATGAGCAGTTCTTC.

The chain employs TRBV5-1 and TRBJ2-3; 9 bases map to TRBD1. V gave up 0 bases and J gave up 5 bases; unmatched junction bases: 10. Germline assignment: CDR1 SGHRS and CDR2 YFSETQ. The CDR3 contains 17 residues. CDR3 DNA: TGCGCCAGCAGCTTGGCCCCGAAGGGACAGGGACAAGATACGCAGTATTTT. Its protein product is CASSLAPKGQGQDTQYF.

The gene calls are TRBV6-6 and TRBJ2-4, with 8 bases aligning to TRBD1. V was clipped by 5 bases and J by 5 bases; unmatched bases: 11. Germline assignment: CDR1 MNHNY and CDR2 SVGAGI (reference sequence). The CDR3 contains 16 residues. CDR3 in DNA: TGTGCCAGCAGTGTCCCACAGGGGGTGGCCCAAAACATTCAGTACTTC. This encodes CASSVPQGVAQNIQYF.

The rearrangement uses TRBV2 and TRBJ1-1; no clear D gene. Germline-derived CDR1 and CDR2 are SNHLY and FYNNEI. With 7 bases removed from V and 1 base from J, the gap between germline ends came to 13 bases. CDR3 length: 14 amino acids. CDR3 region: CASKIGEGNTEAFF. The CDR3 nucleotides are TGTGCCAGCAAAATTGGCGAGGGGAACACTGAAGCTTTCTTT.

V is TRBV5-4 and J is TRBJ2-5, with 9 bases matching TRBD2. CDR3 length: 14 amino acids. V shed 1 base and J 3 bases; nucleotides not matched to a gene: 1. Germline V gene lookup returns CDR1 SGHNT and CDR2 YYREEE (reference sequence). The CDR3 bases are TGTGCCAGCAGCTTGAGACTAGCGGAAGAGACCCAGTACTTC. It yields the protein CASSLRLAEETQYF.

V gene TRBV18 combines with J gene TRBJ1-3; D gene unclear. This CDR3 is 16 amino acids long. V was cut by 3 bases and J by 0 bases, with 12 bases left in between. Per the germline V gene, CDR1 is KGHSH and CDR2 is LQKENI. In DNA, the CDR3 is TGTGCCAGCTCACCCTCCGGCCGGGGCTCTGGAAACACCATATATTTT. Translation: CASSPSGRGSGNTIYF.

This clone appeared a few times. This sequence joins TRBV9 and TRBJ2-3; 8 bases are a match to TRBD2. Trimming removed 2 bases from V and 2 bases from J; junction bases left unmatched: 4. This CDR3 contains 15 residues. The germline CDR1 and CDR2 sequences are SGDLS and YYNGEE. CDR3 bases: TGTGCCAGCAGCGTTAGCGGGGTAACCACAGATACGCAGTATTTT. This gives the protein CASSVSGVTTDTQYF.

This rearrangement joins TRBV6-1 to TRBJ1-4; 7 bases fit TRBD1. This CDR3 is 15 amino acids long. Germline assignment: CDR1 MNHNS and CDR2 SASEGT. V trimming: 3 bases; J trimming: 6 bases; junction bases outside the gene matches: 7. The CDR3 DNA reads TGTGCCAGCAGTGACTCCGGGACAGTGGATGAAAAACTGTTTTTT. Translation: CASSDSGTVDEKLFF.

The gene calls are TRBV19 and TRBJ2-7, with 12 bases fitting TRBD1. J was trimmed by 7 bases and V by 6 bases; bases with no gene match: 7. Germline CDR1 is LNHDA and CDR2 is SQIVND (reference sequence). This CDR3 is built from 14 residues. CDR3 protein: CASSLGQGAQEQYF. The CDR3 DNA is TGTGCCAGTAGCCTGGGACAGGGGGCCCAAGAGCAGTACTTC.

This chain uses TRBV7-2 with TRBJ2-7; TRBD1 might be the D (6 bases). V gave up 4 bases and J gave up 12 bases, with 19 bases separating them. Germline V gives CDR1 SGHTA, CDR2 FQGNSA. This CDR3 spans 13 amino acids. The CDR3: CASSSLGQTVAYF. CDR3 bases: TGTGCCAGCAGCTCGCTCGGACAGACGGTCGCGTACTTC.

The CDR3, as DNA: TGTGCCAGCAGGAGATACGGACAGGGGACGAGTGGCTACACCTTC. It encodes CASRRYGQGTSGYTF. The chain recombines TRBV5-6 with TRBJ1-2; 9 bases fit TRBD1. Germline CDR1 and CDR2: SGHDT and YYEEEE. The CDR3 extends over 15 amino acids. V shed 5 bases and J 7 bases; nucleotides not matched to a gene: 12.

The chain combines TRBV28 with TRBJ1-5; TRBD1 might be the D (5 bases). The CDR3 runs 16 residues. Germline V CDR1 and CDR2: MDHEN, SYDVKM. V lost 6 bases, J lost 2 bases, and 17 bases lay in between. The CDR3 reads CASSRAGGLGNQPQHF. The CDR3 coding sequence is TGTGCCAGCAGCCGGGCGGGGGGTCTGGGCAATCAGCCCCAGCATTTT.

The chain employs TRBV19 and TRBJ2-7, with D perhaps assigned TRBD1 or TRBD2 (5 bases each). Germline V gives CDR1 LNHDA, CDR2 SQIVND (reference sequence). Trimming took 8 bases from V and 7 from J, leaving 18 bases between them. CDR3 length: 13 amino acids. This CDR3 is CASGTSGMREQYF. The DNA for the CDR3 is TGTGCCAGTGGGACCTCAGGGATGAGGGAGCAGTACTTC.

The chain couples TRBV5-1 to TRBJ1-2; 11 nucleotides match TRBD1. The ends lost 0 bases at V and 8 bases at J; junction bases unmatched: 9. Germline CDR1 SGHRS, CDR2 YFSETQ. The CDR3 covers 16 residues. CDR3 in DNA: TGCGCCAGCAGCTTGGCCTACGGACAGGGGGCAGGGGGCTACACCTTC. Translating it yields CASSLAYGQGAGGYTF.

V usage is TRBV6-4 and J usage is TRBJ1-6, with a tentative D call TRBD1 (6 bases). The CDR3 contains 14 residues. CDR1 MRHNA and CDR2 SNTAGT come from the germline V gene. Trimming took off 9 bases at V and 7 bases at J, with 16 bases between the two ends. DNA for the CDR3: TGTGCCAGTCGGGACACTTCCTTAAATTCACCCCTCCACTTT. It codes for CASRDTSLNSPLHF.